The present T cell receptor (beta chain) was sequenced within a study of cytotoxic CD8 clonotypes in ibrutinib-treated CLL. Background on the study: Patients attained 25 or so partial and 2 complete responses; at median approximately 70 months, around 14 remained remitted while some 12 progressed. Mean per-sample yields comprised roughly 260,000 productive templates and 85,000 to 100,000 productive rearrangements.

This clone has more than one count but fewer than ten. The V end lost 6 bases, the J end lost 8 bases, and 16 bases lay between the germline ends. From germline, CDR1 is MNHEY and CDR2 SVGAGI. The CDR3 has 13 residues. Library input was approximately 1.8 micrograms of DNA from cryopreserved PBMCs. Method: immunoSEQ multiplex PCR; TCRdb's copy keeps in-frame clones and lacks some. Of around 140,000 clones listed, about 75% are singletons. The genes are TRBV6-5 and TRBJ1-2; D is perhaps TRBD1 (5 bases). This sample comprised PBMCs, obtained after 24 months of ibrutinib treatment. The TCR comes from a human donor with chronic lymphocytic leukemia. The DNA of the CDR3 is TGTGCCAGCAGCCGGGGCCCCGAACGGGGCTACACCTTC. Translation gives CASSRGPERGYTF.